This T cell receptor beta chain was identified during a study of shared clonotypes between healthy human individuals. Ten immunoSEQ deep assay plates held the unsorted PBMC DNA. Generated by immunoSEQ multiplex PCR, the TCRdb table keeps only in-frame clones and is missing some. The profile shows about 490,000 clones, around 80% of them singletons. This CDR3 contains 18 residues. Germline loops: CDR1 SGHNT, CDR2 YYREEE (reference sequence). The V segment lost 4 bases and the J segment 5 bases; nucleotides outside the gene matches: 15. Each sample came from a Caucasian adult donor living in Nashville, Tennessee.

This sequence was found in a woman between 35 and 50 years old in good health. Some clones in this sample may be carry-over from other donors' samples. The chain has TRBV5-4 and TRBJ2-7; the match to TRBD2 covers 13 bases. What was sequenced was PBMCs. CDR3 bases: TGTGCCAGCAGCCGAAACCCCCCTACTAGCGGGAGGGTCCACGAGCAGTACTTC. Encoded protein: CASSRNPPTSGRVHEQYF.